The 32 T cell receptor beta chains given below trace back to one sample, sequenced in a study of T cell responses to AZD1222 COVID-19 vaccine. This table comes from immunoSEQ multiplex PCR, and its TCRdb copy is limited to in-frame clones, with some not included. The data hold around 150,000 clones, with roughly nine tenths observed a single time. The specimen comprised peripheral blood, sampled 28 days after the second dose of the MenACWY control vaccine. These receptors were taken from an adult who received the MenACWY meningococcal vaccine as a control.

The gene calls are TRBV7-9 and TRBJ1-1; D is ambiguous. The germline CDR1 and CDR2 sequences are SEHNR and FQNEAQ (reference sequence). The CDR3 runs to 13 residues. Between the trimmed V and J ends, which lost 7 bases and 3 bases, there was a span of 12 bases. CDR3 residues: CASTLDTYTEAFF. The DNA for the CDR3 is TGTGCCAGCACCCTAGACACCTACACTGAAGCTTTCTTT.

The V call is TRBV6-5, the J call TRBJ1-3; D call uncertain. V was pared by 5 bases and J by 2 bases, with 10 bases between. This CDR3 is built from 14 residues. Germline CDR1 reads MNHEY; CDR2 reads SVGAGI. CDR3 sequence (DNA): TGTGCCAGCAGTCCGCGGTTGACTGGAAACACCATATATTTT. Residues: CASSPRLTGNTIYF.

This clone was detected once. V gene TRBV12-3 or TRBV12-4 combines with J gene TRBJ1-1, with D tentatively TRBD1 (6 bases). The CDR3 spans 12 residues. V lost 2 bases and J lost 7, with 8 bases in between. The CDR3 protein is CASSLTTGEAFF. CDR3 coding DNA: TGTGCCAGCAGTTTAACGACAGGTGAAGCTTTCTTT.

In DNA form, the CDR3 reads TGTGCCAGCAGTGTTGGGACTCAAGAGACCCAGTACTTC. As protein: CASSVGTQETQYF. This rearrangement joins TRBV2 to TRBJ2-5, with a possible D match to TRBD2 (6 bases). CDR3 length equals 13 residues. Trimming shortened V by 4 bases and J by 2 bases, and 8 bases separated the two germline ends. Germline V CDR1 and CDR2: SNHLY, FYNNEI.

The chain carries TRBV3-1 (or the pseudogene TRBV3-2) and TRBJ1-5; D remains unclear. V lost 0 bases, J lost 5 bases, and 8 bases lay in between. CDR3 length equals 14 residues. CDR1 is LGHDT, CDR2 YNNKEL, per germline (reference sequence). The CDR3, as DNA: TGTGCCAGCAGCCAAGAGGGCAGTTATCAGCCCCAGCATTTT. Residues: CASSQEGSYQPQHF.

This clone was recorded only once. V and J are TRBV5-6 and TRBJ1-5; 8 bases line up with TRBD1. Trimming removed 0 bases from V and 6 bases from J; junction bases left unmatched: 2. CDR3 length equals 14 residues. Germline loops: CDR1 SGHDT, CDR2 YYEEEE. The CDR3: CASSLAGGGQPQHF. The CDR3 region has the DNA TGTGCCAGCAGCTTGGCAGGGGGCGGTCAGCCCCAGCATTTT.

The chain's CDR3 is CASTPGGAATGELFF. The CDR3 coding sequence is TGTGCCAGCACCCCCGGGGGGGCCGCCACCGGGGAGCTGTTTTTT. The chain uses TRBV6-5 and TRBJ2-2; TRBD2 matches 8 bases. V lost 7 bases, J lost 4 bases, and 8 bases stayed unmatched. The CDR3 runs 15 residues. Germline V CDR1 and CDR2: MNHEY, SVGAGI.

The chain is built from TRBV9 and TRBJ2-7, with 7 nucleotides matching TRBD1. V lost 4 bases and J lost 13; bases outside the gene matches: 8. The CDR3 contains 11 residues. Germline V CDR1 and CDR2: SGDLS, YYNGEE. In nucleotides, the CDR3 is TGTGCCAGCAGCCCCGGACAGGAGCTCTACTTC. Protein: CASSPGQELYF.

A few counts support this clone. The chain couples TRBV29-1 to TRBJ1-2, with a possible D match to TRBD1 (6 bases). Germline V gene lookup returns CDR1 SQVTM and CDR2 ANQGSEA. The V and J ends lost 0 bases and 8 bases respectively, with 10 bases between them. This CDR3 has 12 residues. This chain's CDR3 is CSVEDTGGGYTF. CDR3 in DNA: TGCAGCGTTGAAGATACGGGGGGCGGCTACACCTTC.

The chain couples TRBV7-8 to TRBJ2-3; 13 bases map to TRBD2. V shed 0 bases and J 4 bases; nucleotides not matched to a gene: 1. This CDR3 has 16 amino acids. Germline V gene data show CDR1 as SGHVS and CDR2 as FQNEAQ. As DNA, the CDR3 is TGTGCCAGCAGCTTAGCACTAGCGGGAGGGCCAGATACGCAGTATTTT. Translated: CASSLALAGGPDTQYF.

J is TRBJ2-3 and V is TRBV5-8, with D hard to call. CDR1 is SGHTS, CDR2 YDEGEE, per germline. The CDR3 sequence is 14 residues long. V lost 1 base, J lost 1 base, and 7 bases lay in between. The CDR3 is CASSLSSGTDTQYF. CDR3 coding DNA: TGTGCCAGCAGCTTGAGCAGCGGCACAGATACGCAGTATTTT.

The V gene is TRBV28, the J gene TRBJ2-7; 9 bases map to TRBD2. The CDR3 covers 15 residues. Trimming took 6 bases from V and 4 from J; bases not matched to a gene: 10. Germline CDR1 MDHEN, CDR2 SYDVKM. The DNA for the CDR3 is TGTGCCAGCAGCCCATCAGGACTAGCGATGTACGAGCAGTACTTC. Its translation: CASSPSGLAMYEQYF.

The J gene is TRBJ1-1, the V gene TRBV19; no clear D. This CDR3 contains 14 residues. Trimming took off 0 bases at V and 4 bases at J, with 9 bases between the two ends. Germline lookup yields CDR1 LNHDA and CDR2 SQIVND (reference sequence). CDR3 sequence: CASSIDTLFTEAFF. In DNA, the CDR3 is TGTGCCAGTAGTATAGATACCCTCTTCACTGAAGCTTTCTTT. Full variable domain (remainder filled in from reference TRBV19 and TRBJ1-1): DGGITQSPKYLFRKEGQNVTLSCEQNLNHDAMYWYRQDPGQGLRLIYYSQIVNDFQKGDIAEGYSVSREKKESFPLTVTSAQKNPTAFYLCASSIDTLFTEAFFGQGTRLTVV.

V gene TRBV18 combines with J gene TRBJ1-1; 7 bases agree with TRBD1. V lost 7 bases to trimming and J lost 7 bases; unmatched junction nucleotides: 18. Germline lookup yields CDR1 KGHSH and CDR2 LQKENI. This CDR3 is 16 amino acids long. The CDR3 DNA sequence: TGTGCCAGCTACCCACAGATGGGCCAACAGGGGATTGAAGCTTTCTTT. Amino acids: CASYPQMGQQGIEAFF.

The V call is TRBV5-1, the J call TRBJ1-1, with D perhaps matching TRBD1 (5 bases). This CDR3 is built from 14 residues. The V gene's germline CDR1 is SGHRS and CDR2 YFSETQ. V was trimmed by 6 bases and J by 2 bases, leaving 14 bases between them. CDR3: CASTRQGQNTEAFF. The CDR3 DNA reads as TGCGCCAGCACCCGACAAGGACAAAACACTGAAGCTTTCTTT.

This CDR3 reads CASSLVKGQGSTQYF. The DNA of the CDR3 is TGTGCCAGCAGCTTAGTAAAGGGACAGGGATCGACCCAGTACTTC. This chain links TRBV7-6 with TRBJ2-5; 9 positions match TRBD1. In germline, CDR1 is SGHVS, CDR2 FNYEAQ. Trimming cost V 1 base and J 7 bases; bases outside gene matches: 7. The CDR3 contains 15 residues.

Remarks on this clone: Within the sample, other DNA sequences also encode this same CDR3. The gene calls are TRBV7-9 and TRBJ2-2; 7 bases are shared with TRBD1. Germline V gene lookup returns CDR1 SEHNR and CDR2 FQNEAQ (reference sequence). The ends lost 6 bases at V and 4 bases at J; junction bases unmatched: 5. CDR3 length equals 14 residues. The CDR3: CASSFDRVTGELFF. The CDR3 nucleotides are TGTGCCAGCAGTTTCGACAGGGTCACCGGGGAGCTGTTTTTT.

CDR3 amino acids: CASSLQGVADTQYF. CDR3 in DNA: TGCGCCAGCAGCTTACAGGGTGTAGCAGATACGCAGTATTTT. The chain employs TRBV5-1 and TRBJ2-3; TRBD1 is a possible D gene (6 bases). V was pared by 2 bases and J by 4 bases, with 11 bases between. CDR3 length: 14 residues. CDR1 SGHRS and CDR2 YFSETQ come from the germline V gene.

The chain uses TRBV18 and TRBJ2-3; 9 nucleotides align to TRBD1. Germline V gives CDR1 KGHSH, CDR2 LQKENI. Trimming at V came to 4 bases and at J to 6 bases, leaving 8 bases not matched to a gene. The CDR3 is 15 amino acids. CDR3 residues: CASSQLTGGADTQYF. CDR3 nucleotides: TGTGCCAGCTCACAACTTACAGGGGGCGCTGATACGCAGTATTTT. The whole variable domain, filled in from reference TRBV18 and TRBJ2-3, reads NAGVMQNPRHLVRRRGQEARLRCSPMKGHSHVYWYRQLPEEGLKFMVYLQKENIIDESGMPKERFSAEFPKEGPSILRIQQVVRGDSAAYFCASSQLTGGADTQYFGPGTRLTVL.

V gene TRBV2 combines with J gene TRBJ2-4; 8 bases fit TRBD1. The CDR3 is 13 amino acids. V dropped 5 bases and J dropped 14; count of bases not matched to a gene: 11. Germline assignment: CDR1 SNHLY and CDR2 FYNNEI. The CDR3 reads CASSIEEDRVEYF. CDR3 DNA sequence: TGTGCCAGCAGTATTGAAGAGGACAGGGTAGAGTACTTC.

V and J are TRBV19 and TRBJ2-1; unclear D gene. Trimming took off 8 bases at V and 3 bases at J, with 17 bases between the two ends. CDR1 LNHDA and CDR2 SQIVND come from the germline V gene (reference sequence). The CDR3 spans 15 residues. In DNA, the CDR3 is TGTGCCAGTCAACCCGCGCGGCTCCACTACAATGAGCAGTTCTTC. Amino acid sequence: CASQPARLHYNEQFF.

This clone was detected only once. The chain employs TRBV30 and TRBJ2-1; 11 nucleotides align to TRBD2. CDR1 is GTSNPN and CDR2 is SVGIG in the germline V gene (reference sequence). The CDR3 runs to 18 residues. Trimming cost V 8 bases and J 10 bases; bases outside gene matches: 25. CDR3 nucleotides: TGTGCCCGGAATAACAAGGAGGGTTGGCTAGCGGGAGGAGGGGAGCAGTTCTTC. It encodes CARNNKEGWLAGGGEQFF.

The gene calls are TRBV3-1 (or the pseudogene TRBV3-2) and TRBJ2-7; the D is unclear. The CDR3 is 16 residues long. The germline V gene encodes CDR1 LGHDT and CDR2 YNNKEL (reference sequence). The germline V and J ends were trimmed by 0 bases and 3 bases, with 15 bases remaining between them. The CDR3, as DNA: TGTGCCAGCAGCCAAGAATTGGTAGCCCGTTACTACGAGCAGTACTTC. Translated: CASSQELVARYYEQYF.

The gene calls are TRBV20-1 and TRBJ1-5, with D perhaps TRBD1 (5 bases). V gave up 3 bases and J gave up 7 bases, with 13 bases separating them. Germline V gene lookup returns CDR1 DFQATT and CDR2 SNEGSKA (reference sequence). The length of the CDR3 is 13 residues. This CDR3 reads CSASPRGRQPQHF. Written as DNA, the CDR3 is TGCAGTGCTAGTCCAAGGGGTAGGCAGCCCCAGCATTTT.

This chain uses TRBV5-1 with TRBJ2-3; D possibly corresponds to TRBD1 (6 bases). Germline lookup yields CDR1 SGHRS and CDR2 YFSETQ. V lost 0 bases and J 2 bases, leaving 16 bases between the germline ends. The CDR3 covers 17 residues. In DNA, the CDR3 is TGCGCCAGCAGCTTGGTGGGTTTGGGGGCCGACACAGATACGCAGTATTTT. Translated, it gives CASSLVGLGADTDTQYF.

This rearrangement joins TRBV7-9 to TRBJ2-5, with D uncertain. The CDR3 is 17 residues long. The germline V gene encodes CDR1 SEHNR and CDR2 FQNEAQ (reference sequence). V was clipped by 5 bases and J by 0 bases, with 19 bases between them. CDR3 loop: CASSPYSAQVYQETQYF. As DNA, the CDR3 is TGTGCCAGCAGCCCCTACTCCGCTCAGGTTTACCAAGAGACCCAGTACTTC.

The V and J genes are TRBV7-3 and TRBJ1-1; 8 positions agree with TRBD1. V was clipped by 5 bases and J by 5 bases; unmatched bases: 7. This CDR3 is 14 amino acids long. CDR1 is SGHTA, CDR2 FQGTGA, per germline. The CDR3 is CASSPGQGRTEAFF. CDR3 coding DNA: TGTGCCAGCAGCCCAGGACAGGGTAGGACTGAAGCTTTCTTT.

The gene calls are TRBV6-5 and TRBJ1-5, with 7 positions matching TRBD1. Germline lookup yields CDR1 MNHEY and CDR2 SVGAGI. V was pared by 5 bases and J by 6 bases, with 7 bases of the junction left unmatched. The CDR3 is made up of 14 amino acids. As DNA, the CDR3 is TGTGCCAGCAGTCAAACAGGGGTTGGTCAGCCCCAGCATTTT. It specifies CASSQTGVGQPQHF.

V is TRBV5-1 and J is TRBJ2-1, with 8 nucleotides matching TRBD2. CDR1 and CDR2 from the germline V gene are SGHRS and YFSETQ. This CDR3 has 16 amino acids. V lost 5 bases, J lost 7 bases, and 14 bases stayed unmatched. CDR3 DNA: TGCGCCAGCAGAACTGCAGGAGCGGGAGAGGGAAATGAGCAGTTCTTC. It specifies CASRTAGAGEGNEQFF. Variable domain in full (rest from reference TRBV5-1 and TRBJ2-1): KAGVTQTPRYLIKTRGQQVTLSCSPISGHRSVSWYQQTPGQGLQFLFEYFSETQRNKGNFPGRFSGRQFSNSRSEMNVSTLELGDSALYLCASRTAGAGEGNEQFFGPGTRLTVL.

The chain is built from TRBV14 and TRBJ1-1; D not resolved. Deletions cut 1 base from V and 3 bases from J, with 3 bases between. Germline CDR1 is SGHDN and CDR2 is FVKESK. The CDR3 covers 12 residues. The CDR3 DNA sequence: TGTGCCAGCAGCCAAGTATACACTGAAGCTTTCTTT. This encodes CASSQVYTEAFF.

The chain combines TRBV5-6 with TRBJ2-1; 11 positions match TRBD2. Losses at the gene ends were 2 bases for V and 10 bases for J; bases not matched to a gene: 8. CDR1 and CDR2 (germline): SGHDT, YYEEEE. The CDR3 runs to 15 residues. Here the CDR3 reads CASSLPLAGGGEQFF. DNA of the CDR3: TGTGCCAGCAGCTTACCGCTAGCGGGAGGTGGCGAGCAGTTCTTC.

The chain uses TRBV9 and TRBJ2-7, with TRBD1 matching over 7 bases. CDR3 length: 14 residues. V lost 3 bases to trimming and J lost 5 bases; unmatched junction nucleotides: 8. From germline, CDR1 is SGDLS and CDR2 YYNGEE. The CDR3 nucleotides read TGTGCCAGCAGCGCTCGGGACAGCAGTAACGAGCAGTACTTC. It is translated as CASSARDSSNEQYF.